This T cell receptor (beta chain) was captured in a study of cytomegalovirus exposure and HLA in healthy donors. Study findings and constraints: Later analysis indicated greater clonal expansion among HLA-associated TCR beta chains than among equally common other chains. In a later analysis, the majority of CMV-associated beta chains seemingly showed HLA restriction.

The CDR3 length is 15 residues. Per germline, CDR1 SGHTA and CDR2 FQGNSA. J gave up 4 bases and V 0 bases, and 5 bases lay outside the gene matches. PCR used 60 Vbeta primers and 13 Jbeta primers. Method: immunoSEQ multiplex PCR; TCRdb's copy keeps in-frame clones and lacks some. This table holds more than 95,000 clones, around 76% found once. Donors showed nominal health when sampled, although they likely had unrecorded immune exposures. This clone has only one observation. Its antigen is not known. Sequencing was done on a sample of PBMCs. This clonotype was sampled from a woman younger than 35 in good health and CMV-seropositive. This chain uses TRBV7-2 with TRBJ2-7, with 8 bases fitting TRBD1. CDR3 nucleotides: TGTGCCAGCAGCTTAGCCCGGACAGGGAGGTACGAGCAGTACTTC. Translated, it gives CASSLARTGRYEQYF.